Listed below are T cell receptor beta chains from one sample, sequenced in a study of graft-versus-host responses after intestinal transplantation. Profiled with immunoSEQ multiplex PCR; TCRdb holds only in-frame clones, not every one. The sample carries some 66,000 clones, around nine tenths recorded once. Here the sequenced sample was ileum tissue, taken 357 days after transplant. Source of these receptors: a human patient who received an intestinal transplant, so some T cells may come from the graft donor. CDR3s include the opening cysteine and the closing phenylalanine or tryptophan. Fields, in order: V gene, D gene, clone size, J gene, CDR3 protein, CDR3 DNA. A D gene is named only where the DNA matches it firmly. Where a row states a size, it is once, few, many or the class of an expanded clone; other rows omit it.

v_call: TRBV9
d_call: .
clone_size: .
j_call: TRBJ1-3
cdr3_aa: CASSAIPDIQRNTIYF
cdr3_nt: TGTGCCAGCAGCGCAATACCCGATATCCAACGAAACACCATATATTTT

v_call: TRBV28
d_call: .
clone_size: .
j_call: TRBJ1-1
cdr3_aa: CASSLGLWNTEAFF
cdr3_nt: TGTGCCAGCAGTTTAGGGCTGTGGAACACTGAAGCTTTCTTT

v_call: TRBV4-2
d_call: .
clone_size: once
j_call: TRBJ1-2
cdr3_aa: CASSQVAGINYGYTF
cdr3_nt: TGTGCCAGCAGCCAAGTGGCAGGGATCAACTATGGCTACACCTTC

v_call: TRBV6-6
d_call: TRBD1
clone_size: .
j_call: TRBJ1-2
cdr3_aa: CASSYDDRGNYGYTF
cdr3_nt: TGTGCCAGCAGTTACGATGACAGGGGCAACTATGGCTACACCTTC

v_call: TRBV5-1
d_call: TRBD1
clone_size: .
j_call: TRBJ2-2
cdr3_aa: CASDQRPGQPTGELFF
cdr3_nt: TGCGCCAGCGACCAAAGGCCGGGACAGCCGACCGGGGAGCTGTTTTTT

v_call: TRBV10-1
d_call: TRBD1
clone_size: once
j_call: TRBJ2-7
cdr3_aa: CASSPGQGGLRHYEQYF
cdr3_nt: TGCGCCAGCAGCCCCGGACAGGGGGGCTTGCGTCACTACGAGCAGTACTTC

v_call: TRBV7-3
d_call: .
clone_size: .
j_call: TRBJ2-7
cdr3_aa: CASSLHGRPTYEQYF
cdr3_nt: TGTGCCAGCAGCCTCCATGGTCGGCCCACCTACGAGCAGTACTTC

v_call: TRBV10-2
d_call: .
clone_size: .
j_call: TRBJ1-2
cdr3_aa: CASSESQVYYGYTF
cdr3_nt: TGCGCCAGCAGTGAGTCGCAGGTTTACTATGGCTACACCTTC

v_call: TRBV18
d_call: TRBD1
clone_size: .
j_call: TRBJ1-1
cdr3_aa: CASSPLGSGTDWNTEAFF
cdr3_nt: TGTGCCAGCTCACCACTAGGTAGCGGGACAGATTGGAACACTGAAGCTTTCTTT

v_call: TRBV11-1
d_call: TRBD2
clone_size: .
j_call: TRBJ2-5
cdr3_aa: CASSLRTSGEETQYF
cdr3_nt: TGTGCCAGCAGCTTACGGACTAGCGGTGAAGAGACCCAGTACTTC

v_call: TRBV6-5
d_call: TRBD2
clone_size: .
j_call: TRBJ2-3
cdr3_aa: CASSSPSGAFNTQYF
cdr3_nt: TGTGCCAGCAGTTCCCCTAGCGGGGCCTTTAATACGCAGTATTTT

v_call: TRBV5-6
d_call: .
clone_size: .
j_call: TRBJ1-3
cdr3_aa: CASSPLGANSGNTIYF
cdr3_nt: TGTGCCAGCAGCCCTCTAGGGGCTAACTCTGGAAACACCATATATTTT

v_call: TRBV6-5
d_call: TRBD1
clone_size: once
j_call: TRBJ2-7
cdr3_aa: CASNYGQGAHEQYF
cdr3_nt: TGTGCCAGCAACTACGGACAGGGGGCCCACGAGCAGTACTTC

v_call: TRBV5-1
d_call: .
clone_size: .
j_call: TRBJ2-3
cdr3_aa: CASSPEGATDTQYF
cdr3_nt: TGCGCCAGCAGCCCAGAAGGGGCCACAGATACGCAGTATTTT

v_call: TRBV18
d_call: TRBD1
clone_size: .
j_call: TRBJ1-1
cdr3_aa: CASSPLGTDEAFF
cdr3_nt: TGTGCCAGCTCACCCTTAGGGACAGACGAAGCTTTCTTT

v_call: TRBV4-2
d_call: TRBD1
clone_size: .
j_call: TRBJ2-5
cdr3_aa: CASSHGTGGEETQYF
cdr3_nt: TGTGCCAGCAGCCATGGCACAGGGGGAGAAGAGACCCAGTACTTC

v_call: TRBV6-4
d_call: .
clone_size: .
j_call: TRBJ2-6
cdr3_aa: CASRGSGANVLTF
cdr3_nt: TGTGCCAGCCGGGGTTCTGGGGCCAACGTCCTGACTTTC

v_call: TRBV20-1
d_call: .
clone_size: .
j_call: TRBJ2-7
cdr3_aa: CSAMGWDEQYF
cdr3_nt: TGCAGTGCTATGGGCTGGGACGAGCAGTACTTC

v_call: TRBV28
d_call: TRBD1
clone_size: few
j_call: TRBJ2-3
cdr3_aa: CASSPGQGRGTQYF
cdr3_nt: TGTGCCAGCAGTCCTGGACAGGGGAGGGGTACGCAGTATTTT

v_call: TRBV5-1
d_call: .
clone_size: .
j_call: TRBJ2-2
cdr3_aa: CASSIQNTGELFF
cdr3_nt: TGCGCCAGCAGCATTCAGAACACCGGGGAGCTGTTTTTT

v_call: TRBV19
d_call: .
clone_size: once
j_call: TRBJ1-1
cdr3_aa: CASSISGAPEAFF
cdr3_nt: TGTGCCAGTAGTATAAGTGGGGCCCCTGAAGCTTTCTTT

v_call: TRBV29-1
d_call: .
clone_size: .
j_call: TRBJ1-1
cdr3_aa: CSVKPQTTEAFF
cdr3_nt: TGCAGCGTTAAACCCCAGACAACTGAAGCTTTCTTT

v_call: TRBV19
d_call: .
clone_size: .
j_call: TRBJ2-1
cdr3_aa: CASYGQGKNEQFF
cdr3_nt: TGTGCCAGCTATGGGCAGGGCAAGAATGAGCAGTTCTTC

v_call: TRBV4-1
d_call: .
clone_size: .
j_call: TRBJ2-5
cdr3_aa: CASSQDGQRQETQYF
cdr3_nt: TGCGCCAGCAGCCAAGATGGACAGCGTCAAGAGACCCAGTACTTC

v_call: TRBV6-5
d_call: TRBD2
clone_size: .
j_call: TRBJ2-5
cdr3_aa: CASSLEAGGETQYF
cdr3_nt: TGTGCCAGCAGTTTGGAAGCGGGAGGGGAGACCCAGTACTTC

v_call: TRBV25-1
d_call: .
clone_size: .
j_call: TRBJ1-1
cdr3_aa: CASSLWGTEAFF
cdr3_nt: TGTGCCAGCAGTTTATGGGGCACTGAAGCTTTCTTT

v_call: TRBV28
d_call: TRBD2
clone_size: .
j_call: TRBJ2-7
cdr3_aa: CASSYKREEGAYEQYF
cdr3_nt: TGTGCCAGCAGTTACAAGCGGGAGGAAGGGGCCTACGAGCAGTACTTC

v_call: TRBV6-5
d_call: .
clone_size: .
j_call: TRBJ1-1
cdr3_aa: CATPTGMNTEAFF
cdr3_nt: TGTGCCACTCCAACAGGGATGAACACTGAAGCTTTCTTT

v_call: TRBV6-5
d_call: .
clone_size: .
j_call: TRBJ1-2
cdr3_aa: CASSYSAGAYGYTF
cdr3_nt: TGTGCCAGCAGTTACTCTGCGGGGGCCTATGGCTATACCTTC

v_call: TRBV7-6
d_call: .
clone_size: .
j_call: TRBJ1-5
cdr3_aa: CASSLGPNQPQHF
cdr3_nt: TGTGCCAGCAGCTTAGGTCCAAATCAGCCCCAGCATTTT

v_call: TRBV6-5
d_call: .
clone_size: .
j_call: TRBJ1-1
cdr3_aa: CASSSMTGSDTEAFF
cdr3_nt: TGTGCCAGCAGTTCCATGACCGGGAGCGACACTGAAGCTTTCTTT

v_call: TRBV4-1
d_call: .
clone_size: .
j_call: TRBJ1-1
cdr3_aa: CASRQEMNTEAFF
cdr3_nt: TGCGCCAGCAGGCAGGAAATGAACACTGAAGCTTTCTTT

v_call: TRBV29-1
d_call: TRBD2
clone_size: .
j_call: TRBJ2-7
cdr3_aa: CSVAGTSGAYEQYF
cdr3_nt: TGCAGCGTTGCCGGGACTAGCGGGGCCTACGAGCAGTACTTC

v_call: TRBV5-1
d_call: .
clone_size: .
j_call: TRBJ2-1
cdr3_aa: CASSLDRAYNEQFF
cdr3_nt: TGCGCCAGCAGCTTGGACAGGGCCTACAATGAGCAGTTCTTC

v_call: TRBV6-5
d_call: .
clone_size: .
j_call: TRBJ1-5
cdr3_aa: CASSTGAWGPEPQHF
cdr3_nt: TGTGCCAGCAGCACCGGGGCATGGGGCCCTGAGCCCCAGCATTTT

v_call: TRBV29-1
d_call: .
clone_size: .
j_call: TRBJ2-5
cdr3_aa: CSVGSVVAGTQYF
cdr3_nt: TGCAGCGTTGGCTCTGTCGTTGCGGGGACCCAGTACTTC

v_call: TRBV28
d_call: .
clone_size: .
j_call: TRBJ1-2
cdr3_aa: CASSSFTMIGSGYTF
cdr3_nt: TGTGCCAGCAGCTCCTTCACTATGATTGGGTCGGGCTACACCTTC

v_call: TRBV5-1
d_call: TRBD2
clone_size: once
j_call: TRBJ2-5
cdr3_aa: CASSFGLDQETQYF
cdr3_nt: TGCGCCAGCAGCTTCGGACTAGACCAAGAGACCCAGTACTTC

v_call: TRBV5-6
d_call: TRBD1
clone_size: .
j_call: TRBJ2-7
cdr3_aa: CASSSTGSSLEQYF
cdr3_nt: TGTGCCAGCAGCTCGACAGGGAGTAGCCTCGAGCAGTACTTC

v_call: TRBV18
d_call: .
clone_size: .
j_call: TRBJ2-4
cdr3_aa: CASSPPKPLQAKNIQYF
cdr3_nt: TGTGCCAGCTCACCACCGAAGCCACTCCAAGCCAAAAACATTCAGTACTTC

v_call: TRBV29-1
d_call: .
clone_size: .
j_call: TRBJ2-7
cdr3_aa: CSVEQGAYEQYF
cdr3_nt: TGCAGCGTTGAGCAGGGAGCCTACGAGCAGTACTTC

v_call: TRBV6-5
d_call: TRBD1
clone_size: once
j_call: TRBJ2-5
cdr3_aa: CASSYPGGRETQYF
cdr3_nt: TGTGCCAGCAGTTATCCAGGGGGCCGGGAGACCCAGTACTTC

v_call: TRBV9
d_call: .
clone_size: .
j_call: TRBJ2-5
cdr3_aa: CASSVVGTLEETQYF
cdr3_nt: TGTGCCAGCAGCGTAGTTGGCACCTTGGAAGAGACCCAGTACTTC

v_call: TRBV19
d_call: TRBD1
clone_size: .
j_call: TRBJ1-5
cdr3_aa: CASSTTGTGKGQPQHF
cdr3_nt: TGTGCCAGTAGTACGACCGGGACAGGGAAAGGTCAGCCCCAGCATTTT

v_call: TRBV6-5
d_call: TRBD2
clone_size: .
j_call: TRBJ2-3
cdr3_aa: CASSEIGLGIEQYF
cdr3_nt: TGTGCCAGCAGTGAAATCGGACTAGGGATTGAGCAGTATTTT

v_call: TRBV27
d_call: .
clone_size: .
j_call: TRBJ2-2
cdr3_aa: CASSLGRNTGELFF
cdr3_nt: TGTGCCAGCAGTTTGGGCAGGAACACCGGGGAGCTGTTTTTT

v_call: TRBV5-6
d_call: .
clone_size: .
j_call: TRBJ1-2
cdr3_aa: CASSFADWIVNYGYTF
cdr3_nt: TGTGCCAGCAGCTTCGCGGATTGGATAGTTAACTATGGCTACACCTTC

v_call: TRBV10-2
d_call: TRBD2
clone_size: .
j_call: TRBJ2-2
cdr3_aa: CASSGRPTGELFF
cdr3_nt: TGCGCCAGCAGCGGGAGGCCTACCGGGGAGCTGTTTTTT

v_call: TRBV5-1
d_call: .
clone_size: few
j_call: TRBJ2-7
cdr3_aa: CASSLTPANGEQYF
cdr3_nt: TGCGCCAGCAGCTTGACTCCCGCGAACGGCGAGCAGTACTTC

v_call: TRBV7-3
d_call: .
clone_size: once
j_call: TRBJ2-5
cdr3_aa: CASSSGGGQETQYF
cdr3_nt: TGTGCCAGCAGCTCAGGAGGGGGGCAAGAGACCCAGTACTTC

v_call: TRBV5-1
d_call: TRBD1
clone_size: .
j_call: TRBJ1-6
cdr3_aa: CASSLSGTGDSPLHF
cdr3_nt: TGCGCCAGCAGCCTGTCGGGGACAGGGGACTCACCCCTCCACTTT

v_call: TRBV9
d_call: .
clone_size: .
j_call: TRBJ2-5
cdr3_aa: CASSVGWPNGFQETQYF
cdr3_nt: TGTGCCAGCAGCGTAGGTTGGCCCAACGGTTTCCAAGAGACCCAGTACTTC

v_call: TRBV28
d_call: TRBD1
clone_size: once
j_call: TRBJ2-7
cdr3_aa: CASSLRLDRGEYEQYF
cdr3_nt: TGTGCCAGCAGTTTAAGACTGGACAGGGGGGAGTACGAGCAGTACTTC

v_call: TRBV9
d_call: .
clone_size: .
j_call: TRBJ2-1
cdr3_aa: CASSVEGHEQFF
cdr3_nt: TGTGCCAGCAGCGTAGAAGGGCATGAGCAGTTCTTC

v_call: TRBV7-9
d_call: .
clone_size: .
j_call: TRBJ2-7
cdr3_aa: CASSLVAGAYEQYF
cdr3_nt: TGTGCCAGCAGCTTAGTGGCAGGGGCCTACGAGCAGTACTTC

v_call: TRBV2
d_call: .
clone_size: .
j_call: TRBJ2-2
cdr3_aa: CASKGNTGELFF
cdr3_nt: TGTGCCAGCAAAGGGAACACCGGGGAGCTGTTTTTT

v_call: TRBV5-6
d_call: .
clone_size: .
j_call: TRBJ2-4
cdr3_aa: CASSEKTGPKNIQYF
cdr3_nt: TGTGCCAGCAGCGAAAAAACAGGGCCCAAAAACATTCAGTACTTC

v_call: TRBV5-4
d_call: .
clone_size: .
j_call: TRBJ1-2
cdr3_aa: CASSETDSFYGYTF
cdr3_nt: TGTGCCAGCAGCGAAACGGACAGTTTCTATGGCTACACCTTC

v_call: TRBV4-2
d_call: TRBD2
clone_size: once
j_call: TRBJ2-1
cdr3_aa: CASSQRLAGGSNEQFF
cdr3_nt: TGTGCCAGCAGCCAAAGGCTAGCGGGAGGGTCTAATGAGCAGTTCTTC

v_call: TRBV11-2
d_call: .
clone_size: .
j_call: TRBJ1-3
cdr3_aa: CASSLSWSSGNTIYF
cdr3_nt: TGTGCCAGCAGCTTGTCATGGAGCTCTGGAAACACCATATATTTT